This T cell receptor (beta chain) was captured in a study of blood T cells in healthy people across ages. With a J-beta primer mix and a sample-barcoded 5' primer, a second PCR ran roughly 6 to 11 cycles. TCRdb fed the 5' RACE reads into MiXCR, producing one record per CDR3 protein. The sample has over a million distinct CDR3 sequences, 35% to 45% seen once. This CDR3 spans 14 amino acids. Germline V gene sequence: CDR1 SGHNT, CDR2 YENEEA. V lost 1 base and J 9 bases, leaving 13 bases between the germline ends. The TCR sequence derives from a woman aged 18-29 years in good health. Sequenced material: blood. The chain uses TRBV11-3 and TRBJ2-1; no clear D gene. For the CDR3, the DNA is TGTGCCAGCAGCTTAGGTTCTTCATCCGGTGAGCAGTTCTTC. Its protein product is CASSLGSSSGEQFF.